Listed here is a single T cell receptor (beta chain). Its antigen is currently unknown. The sample originates from a study of T cell responses to AZD1222 COVID-19 vaccine. This table comes from immunoSEQ multiplex PCR, and its TCRdb copy is limited to in-frame clones, with some not included. The sample contains over 130,000 clones, 92% of which appear only once. Findings of the study overall: Seropositive AZD1222 recipients at baseline numbered only five or six. Once two AZD1222 doses were given, Spike-specific TCR breadth and depth went up.

Per germline, CDR1 SGHTA and CDR2 FQGNSA. Trimming left V 5 bases short and J 0 bases short, with 11 bases between. This CDR3 contains 15 residues. This clonotype was sampled from an adult who received the AZD1222 COVID-19 vaccine. The gene calls are TRBV7-2 and TRBJ1-5; D is perhaps TRBD1 (5 bases). Sequenced here: peripheral blood, sampled 28 days after the second AZD1222 dose. CDR3 amino acids: CASSPGRNSNQPQHF. CDR3 nucleotides: TGTGCCAGCAGCCCGGGGCGGAATAGCAATCAGCCCCAGCATTTT.